The 29 T cell receptor beta chains below all came from one sample that was sequenced in a study of metastatic and nonmetastatic thyroid tumors. TCRdb re-called clones via MiXCR from the PCR reads. The table lists about 38,000 clones, roughly 50% of them singletons. All patients reached thyroid surgery having received no treatment beforehand. Input material: tumor tissue. Receptors were obtained from a male donor with papillary thyroid cancer or a benign thyroid nodule (not recorded which). Some clones in this sample may be carry-over from other donors' samples.

The CDR3 here is CASSDGTSGHYEQYF. CDR3 bases: TGTGCCAGCAGCGACGGGACTAGCGGGCACTACGAGCAGTACTTC. The chain links TRBV6-1 to TRBJ2-7; the match to TRBD2 covers 12 bases. The CDR3 has 15 amino acids. Germline CDR1 MNHNS, CDR2 SASEGT. V lost 6 bases and J lost 3; bases outside the gene matches: 6.

There are a few counts of this clone. The V and J genes are TRBV12-3 or TRBV12-4 and TRBJ1-2; 11 positions match TRBD1. Trimming took 6 bases from V and 4 from J; bases not matched to a gene: 7. The CDR3 runs to 15 residues. The CDR3 sequence: CASRRRTGGSYGYTF. Here the CDR3 DNA reads TGTGCCAGCAGAAGAAGGACAGGGGGCAGCTATGGCTACACCTTC.

J is TRBJ1-3 and V is TRBV28; the D gene is possibly TRBD1 (5 bases). This CDR3 comprises 15 residues. Deletions cut 6 bases from V and 0 bases from J, with 12 bases between. The germline V gene has CDR1 MDHEN and CDR2 SYDVKM. CDR3 sequence reads: CASRGRGYSGNTIYF. The CDR3 nucleotides read TGTGCCAGCAGGGGACGGGGATACTCTGGAAACACCATATATTTT.

The chain couples TRBV18 to TRBJ1-2; TRBD1 aligns across 10 bases. Germline values: CDR1 KGHSH, CDR2 LQKENI. This CDR3 contains 15 residues. J gave up 6 bases and V 3 bases, and 7 bases lay outside the gene matches. The CDR3 coding sequence is TGTGCCAGCTCACCCCGACAGGGGGCTAAGGATGGCTACACCTTC. This sequence encodes CASSPRQGAKDGYTF.

The rearrangement uses TRBV2 and TRBJ2-1; 9 bases are a match to TRBD1. After removal of 7 bases from V and 4 bases from J, the junction contained 8 bases not matched to a gene. Germline CDR1 reads SNHLY; CDR2 reads FYNNEI. This CDR3 comprises 15 residues. In DNA, the CDR3 is TGTGCCAGCACCTCGGACAGGGGTGGATACAATGAGCAGTTCTTC. As protein: CASTSDRGGYNEQFF.

The chain is built from TRBV7-3 and TRBJ2-7, with TRBD1 identical over 7 bases. Per the germline V gene, CDR1 is SGHTA and CDR2 is FQGTGA. The trim removed 5 bases at V and 4 bases at J, leaving 14 bases unmatched. The CDR3 totals 16 residues. The CDR3 bases are TGTGCCAGCAGCCTCCGATCGACAGGGATGGGATACGAGCAGTACTTC. Translated, it gives CASSLRSTGMGYEQYF.

The chain has TRBV28 and TRBJ2-7, with 11 bases aligning to TRBD2. V was pared by 6 bases and J by 4 bases, with 8 bases of the junction left unmatched. CDR1 is MDHEN, CDR2 SYDVKM, per germline. The CDR3 contains 15 residues. Written as DNA, the CDR3 is TGTGCCAGCAGCCCTCTAGCGGGGGGAGGGTACGAGCAGTACTTC. This translates into CASSPLAGGGYEQYF.

The genes are TRBV7-3 and TRBJ1-6; TRBD1 agrees at 7 bases. The CDR3 spans 15 residues. After removal of 1 base from V and 8 bases from J, the junction contained 5 bases not matched to a gene. Germline CDR1 reads SGHTA; CDR2 reads FQGTGA. DNA for the CDR3: TGTGCCAGCAGCTTAAGGGCAGGGGGGGATTCACCCCTCCACTTT. Protein: CASSLRAGGDSPLHF.

The chain employs TRBV7-2 and TRBJ2-3, with 10 bases fitting TRBD2. The CDR3 has 16 residues. Germline V gene sequence: CDR1 SGHTA, CDR2 FQGNSA. V shed 1 base, J shed 1 base, and the junction held 2 bases outside the gene matches. CDR3 sequence: CASSLGTSGGTDTQYF. The CDR3 nucleotides are TGTGCCAGCAGCTTAGGGACTAGCGGAGGCACAGATACGCAGTATTTT. The whole variable domain, remainder taken from reference TRBV7-2 and TRBJ2-3, is GAGVSQSPSNKVTEKGKDVELRCDPISGHTALYWYRQSLGQGLEFLIYFQGNSAPDKSGLPSDRFSAERTGGSVSTLTIQRTQQEDSAVYLCASSLGTSGGTDTQYFGPGTRLTVL.

This chain links TRBV20-1 with TRBJ1-2; 8 bases map to TRBD1. J gave up 1 base and V 6 bases, and 7 bases lay outside the gene matches. CDR1 and CDR2 (germline): DFQATT, SNEGSKA (reference sequence). This CDR3 comprises 14 residues. CDR3 nucleotides: TGCAGTGCCTGGACAGGGCGTTTTAACTATGGCTACACCTTC. It translates to CSAWTGRFNYGYTF.

The chain links TRBV11-2 to TRBJ2-7; maybe TRBD2 (6 bases). CDR3 length equals 16 residues. V was pared by 1 base and J by 0 bases, with 13 bases between. Per germline, CDR1 SGHAT and CDR2 FQNNGV. CDR3 loop: CASSLGTGTRSYEQYF. The CDR3 coding sequence is TGTGCCAGCAGCTTAGGGACCGGGACTCGCTCCTACGAGCAGTACTTC. Using reference TRBV11-2 and TRBJ2-7 for the parts outside the CDR3, the full variable domain is EAGVAQSPRYKIIEKRQSVAFWCNPISGHATLYWYQQILGQGPKLLIQFQNNGVVDDSQLPKDRFSAERLKGVDSTLKIQPAKLEDSAVYLCASSLGTGTRSYEQYFGPGTRLTVT.

V usage is TRBV7-9 and J usage is TRBJ2-7; no reliable D call. Germline loops: CDR1 SEHNR, CDR2 FQNEAQ (reference sequence). This CDR3 region has 12 residues. The V end was cut by 4 bases, the J end by 2 bases, with 6 bases between. The CDR3 region has the DNA TGTGCCAGCAGCTCCGTGACCTACGAGCAGTACTTC. Translated: CASSSVTYEQYF.

V is TRBV15 and J is TRBJ2-3; a weak D match, TRBD1 (6 bases). The length of the CDR3 is 16 residues. V was cut by 2 bases and J by 1 base, with 13 bases left in between. Germline V gene data show CDR1 as LNHNV and CDR2 as YYDKDF (reference sequence). The CDR3 sequence is CATSRSYRDGTDTQYF. CDR3 nucleotide sequence: TGTGCCACCAGCAGAAGCTACAGGGATGGCACAGATACGCAGTATTTT.

This clone was detected only once. As DNA, the CDR3 is TGTGCCAGCTCACTCGAAGATACGCAGTATTTT. Its translation: CASSLEDTQYF. The chain combines TRBV18 with TRBJ2-3; D remains unclear. Germline loops: CDR1 KGHSH, CDR2 LQKENI. Trimming cost V 4 bases and J 5 bases, with 4 bases left between them. The CDR3 is 11 amino acids.

In the case of this clone: Other nucleotide sequences in the sample specify the same CDR3. The rearrangement links TRBV27 to TRBJ2-1, with 12 positions matching TRBD2. From germline, CDR1 is MNHEY and CDR2 SMNVEV (reference sequence). This CDR3 comprises 15 residues. Trimming at V came to 4 bases and at J to 12 bases, leaving 10 bases not matched to a gene. The CDR3 DNA is TGTGCCAGCAGTTCAACGGCTACGGGACTAGCGGGGCAGTTCTTC. Translated: CASSSTATGLAGQFF.

The genes are TRBV5-1 and TRBJ1-1; D ambiguous. The V end lost 0 bases, the J end lost 4 bases, and 7 bases lay between the germline ends. Germline loops: CDR1 SGHRS, CDR2 YFSETQ. The CDR3 runs 13 residues. This CDR3 is CASSLVAGTEAFF. The CDR3 nucleotides read TGCGCCAGCAGCTTGGTGGCAGGCACTGAAGCTTTCTTT.

This clone showed up just a few times. The V call is TRBV6-1, the J call TRBJ1-3; 9 bases align to TRBD1. V shed 6 bases, J shed 1 base, and the junction held 4 bases outside the gene matches. The CDR3 loop spans 15 amino acids. Per the germline V gene, CDR1 is MNHNS and CDR2 is SASEGT. For the CDR3, the DNA is TGTGCCAGCAGACTTGGACAGGGGTCTGGAAACACCATATATTTT. Translating it yields CASRLGQGSGNTIYF.

This clone has more than one count but fewer than ten. This rearrangement joins TRBV28 to TRBJ2-7; TRBD2 matches at 13 bases. Germline CDR1 reads MDHEN; CDR2 reads SYDVKM. Trimming at V came to 4 bases and at J to 2 bases, leaving 5 bases not matched to a gene. The CDR3 length is 16 residues. The chain's CDR3 is CASSSRLAGGTYEQYF. CDR3 bases: TGTGCCAGCAGTTCTAGACTAGCGGGAGGAACCTACGAGCAGTACTTC.

This clone turned up a few times. CDR3 in amino acids: CASSTQGARTDTQYF. DNA for the CDR3: TGTGCCAGCAGCACTCAGGGGGCCCGCACAGATACGCAGTATTTT. V usage is TRBV2 and J usage is TRBJ2-3, with 8 bases that match TRBD1. The V gene's germline CDR1 is SNHLY and CDR2 FYNNEI. CDR3 length equals 15 residues. The junction had 6 bases not matched to a gene; V was cut back by 6 bases and J by 1 base.

In its sample, this clone was seen a few times. J is TRBJ1-1 and V is TRBV10-3; D is undetermined. Germline V CDR1 and CDR2: ENHRY, SYGVKD. This CDR3 has 13 amino acids. V lost 7 bases and J lost 1, with 10 bases in between. CDR3 bases: TGTGCCATCAACCAGGACGGGAACACTGAAGCTTTCTTT. Its protein is CAINQDGNTEAFF.

A note on this clone: The CDR3 does not close with the conserved phenylalanine or tryptophan, likely indicating a read error. No DNA is shown, since the ends of the CDR3 on it are uncertain; the CDR3 is the one TCRdb lists. The chain has TRBV10-1 and TRBJ2-7; TRBD1 is the table's D call, not checked against the DNA. Counting both end residues, the CDR3 totals 11 amino acids. CDR1 WNHNN and CDR2 SYGVQD come from the germline V gene (reference sequence). The CDR3 reads CASTVLAQAWG.

V is TRBV11-3 and J is TRBJ1-2, with D perhaps matching TRBD1 (6 bases). V lost 4 bases and J lost 4, with 16 bases in between. The CDR3 has 15 amino acids. CDR1 and CDR2 from the germline V gene are SGHNT and YENEEA. This chain's CDR3 is CASSSSGAGSYGYTF. DNA for the CDR3: TGTGCCAGCAGCTCCTCAGGGGCAGGGAGCTATGGCTACACCTTC.

This clone turned up a few times. CDR3 in DNA: TGTGCCAGCAGTTACTCCGGACGACACCTCAGCAATCAGCCCCAGCATTTT. Its translation: CASSYSGRHLSNQPQHF. The chain links TRBV6-5 to TRBJ1-5, with D unresolved. Germline-derived CDR1 and CDR2 are MNHEY and SVGAGI. Trimming left V 0 bases short and J 1 base short, with 13 bases between. CDR3 length: 17 residues.

V usage is TRBV20-1 and J usage is TRBJ2-7; 12 bases align to TRBD2. This CDR3 is 16 amino acids long. The germline gives CDR1 DFQATT, CDR2 SNEGSKA (reference sequence). Unmatched junction bases numbered 13, after V lost 6 bases and J lost 4 bases. The CDR3 loop is CSAENMLAGGPYEQYF. The CDR3 DNA follows: TGCAGTGCCGAAAACATGCTAGCGGGGGGGCCATACGAGCAGTACTTC.

V gene TRBV28 combines with J gene TRBJ1-2; TRBD1 matches at 12 bases. This CDR3 region has 13 residues. The ends lost 7 bases at V and 7 bases at J; junction bases unmatched: 4. Germline V lookup: CDR1 MDHEN, CDR2 SYDVKM. The CDR3 bases are TGTGCCAGCAAGGGACAGGGGGCAGTTGGCTACACCTTC. This encodes CASKGQGAVGYTF.

This clone was observed a handful of times. This sequence joins TRBV19 and TRBJ2-1, with D unclear. Trimming took off 6 bases at V and 2 bases at J, with 14 bases between the two ends. CDR1 and CDR2 from the germline V gene are LNHDA and SQIVND (reference sequence). The CDR3 runs to 15 residues. The DNA for the CDR3 is TGTGCCAGTAGCTCTTCGGACCCGGCCTACAATGAGCAGTTCTTC. This encodes CASSSSDPAYNEQFF.

The CDR3 DNA reads TGTGCCAGCAGCCGGACAGGGGGTAACTCTGGAAACACCATATATTTT. Translating gives CASSRTGGNSGNTIYF. V is TRBV11-2 and J is TRBJ1-3; TRBD1 aligns across 10 bases. CDR3 size: 16 residues. The V gene end was trimmed by 5 bases and the J gene end by 0 bases; junction bases not matched to a gene: 4. Germline-derived CDR1 and CDR2 are SGHAT and FQNNGV. The full variable domain, completed using reference TRBV11-2 and TRBJ1-3, is EAGVAQSPRYKIIEKRQSVAFWCNPISGHATLYWYQQILGQGPKLLIQFQNNGVVDDSQLPKDRFSAERLKGVDSTLKIQPAKLEDSAVYLCASSRTGGNSGNTIYFGEGSWLTVV.

The chain couples TRBV20-1 to TRBJ2-7, with TRBD2 identical over 12 bases. Germline V gene data show CDR1 as DFQATT and CDR2 as SNEGSKA (reference sequence). J was trimmed by 3 bases and V by 5 bases; bases with no gene match: 2. This CDR3 has 13 amino acids. CDR3 in amino acids: CSARTSGNYEQYF. CDR3 sequence (DNA): TGCAGTGCTCGGACTAGCGGGAACTACGAGCAGTACTTC.

The rearrangement links TRBV6-2 or TRBV6-3 to TRBJ1-2; D is perhaps TRBD1 (6 bases). V gave up 3 bases and J gave up 5 bases, with 22 bases separating them. The CDR3 is 17 residues long. Germline V gene sequence: CDR1 MNHEY, CDR2 SVGEGT. CDR3 protein: CASSYPNSGAGTYGYTF. The CDR3 DNA sequence: TGTGCCAGCAGTTATCCCAATTCAGGAGCGGGGACATATGGCTACACCTTC.